The 21 T cell receptor beta chains presented below share a single source sample, sequenced in a study of cytomegalovirus exposure and HLA in healthy donors (dated by TCRdb to about 2017). Library method: the immunoSEQ multiplex PCR assay. For the multiplex PCR, a mixture combining 60 forward primers for TCR Vbeta segments and 13 reverse primers for TCR Jbeta segments was used. TCRdb carries this immuneACCESS record with in-frame sequences only. Its versions omit some clonotypes, under half of them owing to an unresolved V gene in the studies checked, with the rest unexplained. The sample includes approximately 130,000 clones, with about 69% observed a single time. 2.5% to 3.5% of the sample is taken by the ten largest. The material sequenced was PBMCs. The receptor set was obtained from a man aged 25 to 40 in good health and CMV-seronegative.

The chain is built from TRBV7-2 and TRBJ1-1; 8 nucleotides agree with TRBD1. J gave up 2 bases and V 4 bases, and 3 bases lay outside the gene matches. Germline V gene lookup returns CDR1 SGHTA and CDR2 FQGNSA. The CDR3 is made up of 14 amino acids. The CDR3 is CASSSTGVNTEAFF. CDR3 coding DNA: TGTGCCAGCAGCTCGACAGGGGTCAACACTGAAGCTTTCTTT.

V gene TRBV6-5 combines with J gene TRBJ2-7; 15 bases fit TRBD2. The CDR3 consists of 15 residues. The V segment lost 0 bases and the J segment 6 bases; nucleotides outside the gene matches: 0. Germline CDR1 is MNHEY and CDR2 is SVGAGI. The CDR3 loop is CASSYSGLAGGEQYF. In nucleotides, the CDR3 is TGTGCCAGCAGTTACTCGGGACTAGCGGGAGGCGAGCAGTACTTC.

V is TRBV7-2 and J is TRBJ1-1, with no clear D. The germline V gene has CDR1 SGHTA and CDR2 FQGNSA. CDR3 size: 15 residues. Trimming shortened V by 0 bases and J by 4 bases, and 12 bases separated the two germline ends. In DNA, the CDR3 is TGTGCCAGCAGCTTAGCGCCCCGGGGTAGCACTGAAGCTTTCTTT. This gives the protein CASSLAPRGSTEAFF. Full variable domain (missing parts from reference TRBV7-2 and TRBJ1-1): GAGVSQSPSNKVTEKGKDVELRCDPISGHTALYWYRQSLGQGLEFLIYFQGNSAPDKSGLPSDRFSAERTGGSVSTLTIQRTQQEDSAVYLCASSLAPRGSTEAFFGQGTRLTVV.

The V call is TRBV9, the J call TRBJ2-1, with TRBD1 matching over 8 bases. Germline loops: CDR1 SGDLS, CDR2 YYNGEE. This CDR3 has 14 amino acids. V lost 4 bases to trimming and J lost 4 bases; unmatched junction nucleotides: 4. This CDR3 is CASSPRTGYNEQFF. DNA of the CDR3: TGTGCCAGCAGCCCAAGGACAGGGTACAATGAGCAGTTCTTC. Full variable domain (missing parts from reference TRBV9 and TRBJ2-1): DSGVTQTPKHLITATGQRVTLRCSPRSGDLSVYWYQQSLDQGLQFLIQYYNGEERAKGNILERFSAQQFPDLHSELNLSSLELGDSALYFCASSPRTGYNEQFFGPGTRLTVL.

This CDR3 is CASSFPDNEQFF. The CDR3 bases are TGTGCCAGTAGTTTCCCGGACAATGAGCAGTTCTTC. V usage is TRBV19 and J usage is TRBJ2-1; D is ambiguous. Germline CDR1 LNHDA, CDR2 SQIVND (reference sequence). The CDR3 spans 12 residues. V lost 5 bases and J 5 bases, leaving 7 bases between the germline ends.

This clone was recorded a few times. The rearrangement links TRBV4-1 to TRBJ1-5, with D perhaps TRBD1 (5 bases). Per germline, CDR1 MGHRA and CDR2 YSYEKL. V shed 4 bases and J shed 7 bases, with 14 bases lying between them. The CDR3 runs to 14 residues. The CDR3 sequence: CASSRVGVGQPQHF. CDR3 sequence (DNA): TGCGCCAGCAGCCGTGTAGGGGTAGGGCAGCCCCAGCATTTT.

The V and J genes are TRBV7-9 and TRBJ1-2; 10 bases fit TRBD1. J gave up 5 bases and V 6 bases, and 6 bases lay outside the gene matches. Per the germline V gene, CDR1 is SEHNR and CDR2 is FQNEAQ (reference sequence). The CDR3 is 14 amino acids. CDR3 sequence: CASRPTGGKYGYTF. The CDR3 DNA is TGTGCCAGCAGGCCGACAGGGGGCAAGTATGGCTACACCTTC.

This chain uses TRBV4-1 with TRBJ2-7, with D tentatively TRBD1 (5 bases). Trimming removed 4 bases from V and 3 bases from J, with 10 bases in between. The CDR3 contains 13 residues. CDR1 and CDR2 (germline): MGHRA, YSYEKL. The CDR3 DNA reads as TGCGCCAGCAGCCCCCGACAGTTCTACGAGCAGTACTTC. It yields the protein CASSPRQFYEQYF.

The chain carries TRBV29-1 and TRBJ2-7; D is unclear. The ends were cut back, 3 bases at V and 4 bases at J, with 13 bases in the middle. Germline V gene sequence: CDR1 SQVTM, CDR2 ANQGSEA. The CDR3 is 13 residues long. CDR3 sequence (DNA): TGCAGCGTTGAGGGTCTAGACGGTTACGAGCAGTACTTC. Its protein product is CSVEGLDGYEQYF.

The chain has TRBV28 and TRBJ2-1; 10 nucleotides agree with TRBD1. The CDR3 sequence is 15 residues long. Germline V lookup: CDR1 MDHEN, CDR2 SYDVKM. The V gene end was trimmed by 5 bases and the J gene end by 4 bases; junction bases not matched to a gene: 5. CDR3 bases: TGTGCCAGCAGTCGACAGGGGGCCCTGTACAATGAGCAGTTCTTC. Residues: CASSRQGALYNEQFF. Supplemented by reference TRBV28 and TRBJ2-1, the full variable domain reads DVKVTQSSRYLVKRTGEKVFLECVQDMDHENMFWYRQDPGLGLRLIYFSYDVKMKEKGDIPEGYSVSREKKERFSLILESASTNQTSMYLCASSRQGALYNEQFFGPGTRLTVL.

As DNA, the CDR3 is TGTGCCAGCAGCTTAGGGCCCCCCCCTAGCGGGGGTAGTACGCAGTATTTT. As protein: CASSLGPPPSGGSTQYF. The chain uses TRBV7-2 and TRBJ2-3; the match to TRBD2 covers 10 bases. The germline CDR1 and CDR2 sequences are SGHTA and FQGNSA. The trim removed 1 base at V and 8 bases at J, leaving 12 bases unmatched. The CDR3 is made up of 17 amino acids. Variable domain in full (rest from reference TRBV7-2 and TRBJ2-3): GAGVSQSPSNKVTEKGKDVELRCDPISGHTALYWYRQSLGQGLEFLIYFQGNSAPDKSGLPSDRFSAERTGGSVSTLTIQRTQQEDSAVYLCASSLGPPPSGGSTQYFGPGTRLTVL.

The V and J genes are TRBV29-1 and TRBJ2-7, with 8 positions matching TRBD2. Germline CDR1 and CDR2: SQVTM and ANQGSEA. This CDR3 spans 13 amino acids. J gave up 2 bases and V 1 base, and 1 base lay outside the gene matches. The CDR3 reads CSVEVAGTYEQYF. The CDR3, as DNA: TGCAGCGTTGAAGTAGCGGGGACCTACGAGCAGTACTTC.

The genes are TRBV10-3 and TRBJ1-2; D is perhaps TRBD1 (6 bases). The CDR3 is made up of 11 amino acids. Germline V gives CDR1 ENHRY, CDR2 SYGVKD. The V end was cut by 6 bases, the J end by 10 bases, with 12 bases between. CDR3 amino acids: CAIRREGDYTF. In DNA form, the CDR3 reads TGTGCCATCAGGAGAGAGGGGGACTACACCTTC.

A few counts support this clone. The rearrangement uses TRBV5-6 and TRBJ2-1; 7 bases are shared with TRBD1. Per germline, CDR1 SGHDT and CDR2 YYEEEE. The CDR3 is 13 residues long. J gave up 9 bases and V 6 bases, and 9 bases lay outside the gene matches. The CDR3 bases are TGTGCCAGCATCTCACAGGGGCTTGGTGAGCAGTTCTTC. Encoded protein: CASISQGLGEQFF.

DNA of the CDR3: TGTGCCAGCAGTCCCGGACGGCGCGGGACTAATGAAAAACTGTTTTTT. Translating it yields CASSPGRRGTNEKLFF. The chain is built from TRBV28 and TRBJ1-4; D is undetermined. Between the trimmed V and J ends, which lost 5 bases and 2 bases, there was a span of 15 bases. CDR3 length: 16 amino acids. CDR1 and CDR2 from the germline V gene are MDHEN and SYDVKM.

This clone was observed a handful of times. The CDR3 nucleotides read TGTGCCAGCAGCTCCCAAGGACTAGTTTGGGAGACCCAGTACTTC. Translating it yields CASSSQGLVWETQYF. The chain has TRBV7-2 and TRBJ2-5, with 7 bases aligning to TRBD2. The J segment lost 5 bases and the V segment lost 4 bases, leaving 10 bases of the junction unmatched. The CDR3 is made up of 15 amino acids. CDR1 and CDR2 (germline): SGHTA, FQGNSA.

The J gene is TRBJ2-3, the V gene TRBV10-3; the match to TRBD2 covers 12 bases. CDR3 length equals 17 residues. The germline gives CDR1 ENHRY, CDR2 SYGVKD. The ends lost 3 bases at V and 1 base at J; junction bases unmatched: 5. The CDR3 is CAISELAGGPGTDTQYF. CDR3 DNA: TGTGCCATCAGTGAACTAGCGGGGGGCCCCGGCACAGATACGCAGTATTTT.

The chain couples TRBV27 to TRBJ1-1, with D possibly matching TRBD1 (5 bases). Germline V gives CDR1 MNHEY, CDR2 SMNVEV (reference sequence). There are 12 residues in the CDR3. Trimming shortened V by 10 bases and J by 7 bases, and 16 bases separated the two germline ends. CDR3 in DNA: TGTGCCACCTATGCCAGGGATGGTGAAGCTTTCTTT. Translating it yields CATYARDGEAFF.

The chain couples TRBV2 to TRBJ2-6; D unclear. This CDR3 is 18 amino acids long. Germline CDR1 and CDR2: SNHLY and FYNNEI. V was shortened by 7 bases and J by 0 bases, with 19 bases between the two germline ends. CDR3 region: CASMPLAGSVSGANVLTF. The CDR3 DNA is TGTGCCAGCATGCCTTTGGCAGGTTCCGTCTCTGGGGCCAACGTCCTGACTTTC.

This clone appeared a single time. The CDR3 sequence is CAWSSGSSHVNSPLHF. The DNA for the CDR3 is TGTGCCTGGAGTAGCGGAAGCAGCCACGTCAATTCACCCCTCCACTTT. This chain connects TRBV30 to TRBJ1-6; D remains ambiguous. Trimming stripped 2 bases from V and 7 bases from J, with 18 bases between. The CDR3 runs to 16 residues. Germline CDR1 GTSNPN, CDR2 SVGIG (reference sequence).

The chain joins TRBV28 to TRBJ1-4, with D tentatively TRBD1 (6 bases). Trimming shortened V by 8 bases and J by 7 bases, and 17 bases separated the two germline ends. This CDR3 spans 14 amino acids. The V gene's germline CDR1 is MDHEN and CDR2 SYDVKM. DNA of the CDR3: TGTGCCAGCTTACCGGGTCGGACAGCTGAAAAACTGTTTTTT. It yields the protein CASLPGRTAEKLFF.